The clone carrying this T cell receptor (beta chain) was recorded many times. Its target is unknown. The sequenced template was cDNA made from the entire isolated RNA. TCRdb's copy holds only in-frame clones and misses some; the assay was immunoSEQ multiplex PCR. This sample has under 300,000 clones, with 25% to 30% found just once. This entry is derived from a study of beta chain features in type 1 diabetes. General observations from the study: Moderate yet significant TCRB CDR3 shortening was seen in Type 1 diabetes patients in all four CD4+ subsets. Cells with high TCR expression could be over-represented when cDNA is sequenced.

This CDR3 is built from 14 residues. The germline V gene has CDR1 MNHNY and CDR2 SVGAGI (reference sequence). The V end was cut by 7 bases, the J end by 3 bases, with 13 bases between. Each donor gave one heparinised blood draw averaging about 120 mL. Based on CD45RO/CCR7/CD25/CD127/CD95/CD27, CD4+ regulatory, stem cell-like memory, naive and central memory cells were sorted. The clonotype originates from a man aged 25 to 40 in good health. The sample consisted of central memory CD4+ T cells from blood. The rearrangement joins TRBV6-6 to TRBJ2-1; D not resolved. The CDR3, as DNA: TGTGCCAGCAAGGCGCAAGAGGTCTACAATGAGCAGTTCTTC. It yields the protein CASKAQEVYNEQFF.